This T cell receptor (beta chain) came from a study of blood T cells in healthy people across ages (dated by TCRdb to the mid-2010s). Broadly, across the study: In model experiments, roughly one uniquely barcoded TCR beta cDNA molecule per two T cells was captured by template switching. Using the same blood draw, the study looked at two additional independent replicas of 1 million unique cDNA reads for two donors, one aged 18 to 30 and the other aged 80 or older. Four age groups were formed from the donors: young (average 16 years), middle-aged (approximately 39), aged (62) and long-lived (82). Donors of different ages were randomly distributed across sequencing lanes to avoid experimental bias. Using deep sequencing normalized with unique cDNA molecular identifiers, the study measured how TCR beta repertoire diversity changes with age.

The library was generated by 5' RACE. The sequencing machine was an Illumina HiSeq 2500. A second PCR of roughly 7 to 11 cycles was performed with a sample-barcoded 5' primer and a J-beta primer mix. A unique molecular identifier was introduced onto each TCR beta cDNA molecule by a template-switch 5' adaptor carrying 12 random nucleotides. Each sample yielded at least 2.5 million CDR3-containing paired-end reads. First-strand cDNA was synthesized from all RNA with the Mint cDNA synthesis kit, primed by a TRBC-specific oligonucleotide. After uracil-DNA glycosylase treatment, a first 18-cycle PCR used universal primers M1SS and BC2_uni_R on all cDNA. On the study's bioinformatics: For normalization, 1 million high-quality reads, each with a distinct molecular identifier, were randomly selected from each sample. Reads with shared molecular identifiers were discarded instead of being binned into consensus sequences. MiTCR, run with a Q25 quality threshold and the strictest error-elimination algorithm, handled CDR3 identification, clonotype clustering and error correction. A nonparametric unseen species model with Euler transformation was used to estimate a lower bound on total TCR beta diversity. The raw public reads went through TCRdb reprocessing: fastp at Q25, MiXCR clone calling, in-frame beta chains kept. All rows with the same CDR3 protein become a single entry with the most common DNA and genes. These V and J calls are TCRdb output, not the study's own analysis. In this sample the table shows about 770,000 distinct CDR3 sequences, 40% to 50% of which occur a single time. Roughly 19% of the sample is taken by the ten largest.

This clonotype was counted only a few times. Its antigen is unknown. No base quality values were provided; no much bigger clone lies one nucleotide off. Systemically healthy Caucasian individuals from Russia, around 38 in total and aged about 6 to 100 years, were included as donors. Each donor gave ten milliliters of peripheral blood, drawn into EDTA-treated Vacutainer tubes. Ficoll-Paque density-gradient centrifugation was used to isolate PBMCs, with at least 7 million per sample. Total RNA, at least 6 micrograms per sample, was extracted from PBMCs with Trizol reagent. The percentages of naive CD45RAhigh/CD27high T cells were determined by flow cytometry on a PBMC aliquot from every donor. The full study reports these points: Because donor CMV infection status was unknown, age-related changes in expanded clonotypes were potentially confounded. As age increased, observed TCR beta diversity per million T cells dropped in a roughly linear way, and a significant reduction was already evident by age about 40. Observed TCR beta diversity correlated strongly with the percentage of naive T cells measured by flow cytometry. Bulk unsorted PBMC profiling prevented conclusive comparison of naive and antigen-experienced compartments. Total diversity estimates from one million sequenced T cells were considered lower bounds and underestimates. The long-lived group showed more naive CD4+ T cells, fewer expanded clones and increased TCR diversity than the aged group, suggesting age selection.

The specimen sequenced was blood. The sequence came from a man in his fifties or sixties in good health.

This receptor has the CDR3 CASSEYRGGEQYF. The DNA sequence reads TGTGCCAGCAGCGAGTACAGGGGCGGCGAGCAGTACTTC. The chain couples TRBV7-8 to TRBJ2-7, and 7 junction bases match TRBD1. After removal of 5 bases from V and 6 bases from J, the junction retains 7 bases not matched to a gene. Inclusive of the bounding cysteine and phenylalanine, the CDR3 is 13 residues long. Solely the CDR3 DNA is kept, with 39 bases framed from the first base. The germline V gene encodes CDR1 SGHVS and CDR2 FQNEAQ.